A selection of T cell receptor beta chains follows, all from one sample in a study of cytomegalovirus exposure and HLA in healthy donors. Assay used: immunoSEQ multiplex PCR; TCRdb lists only in-frame clones, some missing. This table has 90,000 to 110,000 clones, around 70% appearing once. What was sequenced was PBMCs. These receptors originate from a woman in her seventies in good health and CMV-seropositive. Both conserved end residues are part of each CDR3. A D gene is named only where the DNA matches it firmly. Rows may omit the clone size; those that give it use once, few, many or a size class.

d_call: .; j_call: TRBJ1-6; v_call: TRBV19; clone_size: .; cdr3_nt: TGTGCCAGTAGGGGTTCGACTCTCTATAATTCACCCCTCCACTTT; cdr3_aa: CASRGSTLYNSPLHF
d_call: .; j_call: TRBJ1-1; v_call: TRBV18; clone_size: .; cdr3_nt: TGTGCCAGCTCACTTTCAGGGAAGAGGAACACTGAAGCTTTCTTT; cdr3_aa: CASSLSGKRNTEAFF
d_call: .; j_call: TRBJ1-1; v_call: TRBV21-1; clone_size: .; cdr3_nt: TGTGCTACCCCTCCAGGGGCGAGGAACACTGAAGCTTTCTTT; cdr3_aa: CATPPGARNTEAFF
d_call: .; j_call: TRBJ1-2; v_call: TRBV7-9; clone_size: .; cdr3_nt: TGTGCCAGCAGCACATATTCGACAGAAAACTATGGCTACACCTTC; cdr3_aa: CASSTYSTENYGYTF
d_call: TRBD2; j_call: TRBJ2-1; v_call: TRBV11-2; clone_size: .; cdr3_nt: TGTGCCAGCAGCTTAGGACTAGCGACTCCCTACAATGAGCAGTTCTTC; cdr3_aa: CASSLGLATPYNEQFF
d_call: TRBD1; j_call: TRBJ1-6; v_call: TRBV30; clone_size: .; cdr3_nt: TGTGCCTTGACTGGGACAGGACCCCTTAATTCACCCCTCCACTTT; cdr3_aa: CALTGTGPLNSPLHF
d_call: TRBD1; j_call: TRBJ2-7; v_call: TRBV6-5; clone_size: .; cdr3_nt: TGTGCCAGCAAAAAGGGACAGGGGGTATGGGAGCAGTACTTC; cdr3_aa: CASKKGQGVWEQYF
d_call: .; j_call: TRBJ1-3; v_call: TRBV4-1; clone_size: .; cdr3_nt: TGCGCCAGCAGCCAAGGGCAGAAGAAAGTCGCTGGAAACACCATATATTTT; cdr3_aa: CASSQGQKKVAGNTIYF
d_call: TRBD1; j_call: TRBJ2-7; v_call: TRBV6-6; clone_size: .; cdr3_nt: TGTGCCAGCAGTCTCCCCACAGGGGTAAGCCAGTACTTC; cdr3_aa: CASSLPTGVSQYF
d_call: TRBD1; j_call: TRBJ1-1; v_call: TRBV6-5; clone_size: .; cdr3_nt: TGTGCCAGCAGTTACACCCGGACAGGGGGCATCTCTGAAGCTTTCTTT; cdr3_aa: CASSYTRTGGISEAFF
d_call: TRBD2; j_call: TRBJ2-5; v_call: TRBV7-2; clone_size: .; cdr3_nt: TGTGCCAGCAGCCCGACTAGCGGGGGGGGAGAGACCCAGTACTTC; cdr3_aa: CASSPTSGGGETQYF
d_call: TRBD1; j_call: TRBJ1-2; v_call: TRBV6-4; clone_size: few; cdr3_nt: TGTGCCAGCCGGGACAGGCGACGAAGAGCTAACTATGGCTACACCTTC; cdr3_aa: CASRDRRRRANYGYTF
d_call: TRBD1; j_call: TRBJ1-1; v_call: TRBV19; clone_size: .; cdr3_nt: TGTGCCAGTAACCCTTGGACAGGGCCCAACACTGAAGCTTTCTTT; cdr3_aa: CASNPWTGPNTEAFF
d_call: .; j_call: TRBJ1-3; v_call: TRBV14; clone_size: .; cdr3_nt: TGTGCCAGCAGCGAACAGGGTTATTCAGGAAACACCATATATTTT; cdr3_aa: CASSEQGYSGNTIYF
d_call: .; j_call: TRBJ1-4; v_call: TRBV5-4; clone_size: .; cdr3_nt: TGTGCCAGCAGCTTTGGGTCAGGGGTTGAAAAACTGTTTTTT; cdr3_aa: CASSFGSGVEKLFF
d_call: TRBD2; j_call: TRBJ2-3; v_call: TRBV5-1; clone_size: .; cdr3_nt: TGCGCCAGCAGCTTCCGCTTCTCGACTAGCGGTGACACAGATACGCAGTATTTT; cdr3_aa: CASSFRFSTSGDTDTQYF
d_call: TRBD1; j_call: TRBJ1-3; v_call: TRBV4-1; clone_size: .; cdr3_nt: TGCGCCAGCAGCCCGGGACAGCTCTCTGGAAACACCATATATTTT; cdr3_aa: CASSPGQLSGNTIYF
d_call: .; j_call: TRBJ1-5; v_call: TRBV6-5; clone_size: .; cdr3_nt: TGTGCCAGCAGCCGGGCGGGCGGCAATCAGCCCCAGCATTTT; cdr3_aa: CASSRAGGNQPQHF
d_call: TRBD2; j_call: TRBJ2-7; v_call: TRBV5-6; clone_size: .; cdr3_nt: TGTGCCAGCAGCTTGGTGGCTAGCGGGGGGTGGGAGCAGTACTTC; cdr3_aa: CASSLVASGGWEQYF
d_call: TRBD1; j_call: TRBJ1-1; v_call: TRBV19; clone_size: .; cdr3_nt: TGTGCCAGTAGTGCCGGACAGGGGAACACTGAAGCTTTCTTT; cdr3_aa: CASSAGQGNTEAFF
d_call: .; j_call: TRBJ1-3; v_call: TRBV6-5; clone_size: .; cdr3_nt: TGTGCCAGCAAAGGCGGGAGTGAGAGAAACACCATATATTTT; cdr3_aa: CASKGGSERNTIYF
d_call: .; j_call: TRBJ2-2; v_call: TRBV18; clone_size: .; cdr3_nt: TGTGCCAGCTCACCGGGACAAAACACCGGGGAGCTGTTTTTT; cdr3_aa: CASSPGQNTGELFF
d_call: TRBD1; j_call: TRBJ1-4; v_call: TRBV30; clone_size: once; cdr3_nt: TGTGCCTATCAATCTCGACAGGGGAATGAAAAACTGTTTTTT; cdr3_aa: CAYQSRQGNEKLFF
d_call: .; j_call: TRBJ1-1; v_call: TRBV7-9; clone_size: .; cdr3_nt: TGTGCCAGCAGCTTTTCCTACAGGAACACTGAAGCTTTCTTT; cdr3_aa: CASSFSYRNTEAFF
d_call: .; j_call: TRBJ2-7; v_call: TRBV7-2; clone_size: .; cdr3_nt: TGTGCCAGCAGCTCACCGGCGGGTCCCCGCGAGCAGTACTTC; cdr3_aa: CASSSPAGPREQYF
d_call: .; j_call: TRBJ2-1; v_call: TRBV29-1; clone_size: .; cdr3_nt: TGCAGCGTTGGTAGGGGGACGGGCAATGAGCAGTTCTTC; cdr3_aa: CSVGRGTGNEQFF
d_call: .; j_call: TRBJ1-1; v_call: TRBV7-9; clone_size: few; cdr3_nt: TGTGCCAGCAGCTCGACAGGGAACACTGAAGCTTTCTTT; cdr3_aa: CASSSTGNTEAFF
d_call: .; j_call: TRBJ1-2; v_call: TRBV12-5; clone_size: few; cdr3_nt: TGTGCTAGTGGTTTGGTACCCCCAGGGGCGCTTGGCTACACCTTC; cdr3_aa: CASGLVPPGALGYTF
d_call: .; j_call: TRBJ1-2; v_call: TRBV10-1; clone_size: .; cdr3_nt: TGCGCCAGCAGGGGTATGGACGGGGCTAACTATGGCTACACCTTC; cdr3_aa: CASRGMDGANYGYTF
d_call: .; j_call: TRBJ1-2; v_call: TRBV18; clone_size: .; cdr3_nt: TGTGCCAGCTCACCAGCCGGAGCCAGGAGGTCGCGCTACACCTTC; cdr3_aa: CASSPAGARRSRYTF
d_call: TRBD1; j_call: TRBJ1-6; v_call: TRBV10-1; clone_size: few; cdr3_nt: TGCGCCAGCAGTGAAGGACAGGGTGGGAATTCACCCCTCCACTTT; cdr3_aa: CASSEGQGGNSPLHF
d_call: .; j_call: TRBJ2-2; v_call: TRBV30; clone_size: .; cdr3_nt: TGTGCCTGGAGTTCAGGGGTTGGCACCGGGGAGCTGTTTTTT; cdr3_aa: CAWSSGVGTGELFF
d_call: .; j_call: TRBJ1-1; v_call: TRBV30; clone_size: .; cdr3_nt: TGTGCCTGGGTCCAGGCTGAAGCTTTCTTT; cdr3_aa: CAWVQAEAFF
d_call: TRBD2; j_call: TRBJ2-3; v_call: TRBV9; clone_size: .; cdr3_nt: TGTGCCAGCAGCGTAGTAGCGGGGGGGAGCACAGATACGCAGTATTTT; cdr3_aa: CASSVVAGGSTDTQYF
d_call: TRBD2; j_call: TRBJ2-5; v_call: TRBV4-1; clone_size: .; cdr3_nt: TGCGCCAGCAGCCATCCCGGGGGGGGACGCGGACTAGCCGGGGCACAAGAGACCCAGTACTTC; cdr3_aa: CASSHPGGGRGLAGAQETQYF
d_call: TRBD1; j_call: TRBJ1-1; v_call: TRBV6-5; clone_size: .; cdr3_nt: TGTGCCAGCAGGAGGGGGCAAGGGACTGAAGCTTTCTTT; cdr3_aa: CASRRGQGTEAFF
d_call: .; j_call: TRBJ1-1; v_call: TRBV6-4; clone_size: .; cdr3_nt: TGTGCCAGCAGTGAACAAGAGAACACTGAAGCTTTCTTT; cdr3_aa: CASSEQENTEAFF